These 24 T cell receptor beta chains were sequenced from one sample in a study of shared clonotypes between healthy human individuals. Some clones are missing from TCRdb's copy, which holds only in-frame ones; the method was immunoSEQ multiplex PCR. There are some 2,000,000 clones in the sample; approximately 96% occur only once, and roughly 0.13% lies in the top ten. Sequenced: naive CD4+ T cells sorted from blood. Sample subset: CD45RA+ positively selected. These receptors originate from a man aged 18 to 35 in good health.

The CDR3 is CASSWGQGAVSTDTQYF. The DNA of the CDR3 is TGCGCCAGCAGCTGGGGACAGGGGGCAGTAAGCACAGATACGCAGTATTTT. This chain uses TRBV5-1 with TRBJ2-3; 12 bases align to TRBD1. This CDR3 has 17 residues. CDR1 and CDR2 from the germline V gene are SGHRS and YFSETQ. V lost 3 bases to trimming and J lost 0 bases; unmatched junction nucleotides: 5.

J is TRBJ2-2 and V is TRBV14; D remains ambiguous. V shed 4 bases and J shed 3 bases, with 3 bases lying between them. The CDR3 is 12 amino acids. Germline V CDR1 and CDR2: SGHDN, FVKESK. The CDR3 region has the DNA TGTGCCAGCAGCCTCGACACCGGGGAGCTGTTTTTT. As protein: CASSLDTGELFF.

The CDR3 protein is CASSLRGGGNEQFF. For the CDR3, the DNA is TGTGCCAGCAGTCTACGGGGGGGCGGGAATGAGCAGTTCTTC. This sequence joins TRBV27 and TRBJ2-1, with 8 bases fitting TRBD2. This CDR3 is 14 amino acids long. Germline assignment: CDR1 MNHEY and CDR2 SMNVEV (reference sequence). V lost 5 bases and J lost 7; bases outside the gene matches: 7.

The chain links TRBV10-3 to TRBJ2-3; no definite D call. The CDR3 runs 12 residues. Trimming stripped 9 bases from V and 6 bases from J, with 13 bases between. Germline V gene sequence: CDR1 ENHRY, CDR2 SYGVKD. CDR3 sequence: CAMGWSSDTQYF. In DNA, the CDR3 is TGTGCCATGGGGTGGTCGTCTGATACGCAGTATTTT.

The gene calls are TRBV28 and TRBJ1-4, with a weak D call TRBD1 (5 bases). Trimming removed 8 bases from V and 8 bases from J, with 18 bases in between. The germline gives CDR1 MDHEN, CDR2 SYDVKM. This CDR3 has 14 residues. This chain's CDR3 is CASSGLIGGEKLFF. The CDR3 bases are TGTGCCAGCTCCGGACTTATTGGGGGGGAAAAACTGTTTTTT.

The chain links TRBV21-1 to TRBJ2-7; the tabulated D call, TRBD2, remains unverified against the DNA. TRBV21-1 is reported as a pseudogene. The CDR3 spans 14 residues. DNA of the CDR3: TGTGCCAGCAGCAAAGAAAGAGCGGGGAGGAGGGAGTACTTC. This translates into CASSKERAGRREYF.

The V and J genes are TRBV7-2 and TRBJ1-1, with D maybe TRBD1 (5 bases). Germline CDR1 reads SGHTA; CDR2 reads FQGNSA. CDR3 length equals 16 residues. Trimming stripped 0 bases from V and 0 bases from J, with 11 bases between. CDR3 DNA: TGTGCCAGCAGCTTAGCAGGGACGGGCATGAACACTGAAGCTTTCTTT. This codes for CASSLAGTGMNTEAFF. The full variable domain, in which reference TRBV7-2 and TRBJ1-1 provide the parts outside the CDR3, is GAGVSQSPSNKVTEKGKDVELRCDPISGHTALYWYRQSLGQGLEFLIYFQGNSAPDKSGLPSDRFSAERTGGSVSTLTIQRTQQEDSAVYLCASSLAGTGMNTEAFFGQGTRLTVV.

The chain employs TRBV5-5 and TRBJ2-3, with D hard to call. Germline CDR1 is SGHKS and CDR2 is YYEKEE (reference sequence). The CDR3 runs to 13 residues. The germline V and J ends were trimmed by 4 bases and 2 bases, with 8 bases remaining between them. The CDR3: CASSPLSTDTQYF. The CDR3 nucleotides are TGTGCCAGCAGCCCACTATCCACAGATACGCAGTATTTT.

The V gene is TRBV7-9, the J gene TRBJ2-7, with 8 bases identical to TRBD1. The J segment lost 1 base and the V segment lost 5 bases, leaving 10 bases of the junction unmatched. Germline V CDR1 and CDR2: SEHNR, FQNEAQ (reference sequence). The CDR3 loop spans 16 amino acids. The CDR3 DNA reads TGTGCCAGCAGCCACCTGGCAGGGGGCATATCCTACGAGCAGTACTTC. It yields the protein CASSHLAGGISYEQYF.

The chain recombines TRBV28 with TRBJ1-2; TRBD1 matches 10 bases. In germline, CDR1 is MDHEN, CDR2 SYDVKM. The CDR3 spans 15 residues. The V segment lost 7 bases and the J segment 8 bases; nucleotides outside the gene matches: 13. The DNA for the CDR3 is TGTGCCAGCACCATAGGACAGGGGGGGTCCTGGGGCTACACCTTC. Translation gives CASTIGQGGSWGYTF.

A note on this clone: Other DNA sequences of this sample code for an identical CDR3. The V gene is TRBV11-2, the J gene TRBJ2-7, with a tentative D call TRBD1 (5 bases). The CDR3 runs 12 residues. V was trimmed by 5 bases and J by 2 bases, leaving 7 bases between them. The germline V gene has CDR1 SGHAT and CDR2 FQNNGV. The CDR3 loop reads CASSPGPYEQYF. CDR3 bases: TGTGCCAGCAGCCCAGGGCCCTACGAGCAGTACTTC.

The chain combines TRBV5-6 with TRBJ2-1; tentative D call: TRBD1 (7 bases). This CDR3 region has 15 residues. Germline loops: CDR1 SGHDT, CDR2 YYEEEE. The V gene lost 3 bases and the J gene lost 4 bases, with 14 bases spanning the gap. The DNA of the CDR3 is TGTGCCAGCAGCTCGGGGGACAGAACGTACAATGAGCAGTTCTTC. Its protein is CASSSGDRTYNEQFF.

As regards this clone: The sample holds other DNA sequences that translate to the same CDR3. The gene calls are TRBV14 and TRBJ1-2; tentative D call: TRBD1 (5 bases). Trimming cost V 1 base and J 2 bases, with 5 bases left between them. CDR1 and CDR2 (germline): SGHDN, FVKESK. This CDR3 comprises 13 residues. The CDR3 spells CASSQGGNYGYTF. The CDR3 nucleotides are TGTGCCAGCAGCCAAGGGGGGAACTATGGCTACACCTTC.

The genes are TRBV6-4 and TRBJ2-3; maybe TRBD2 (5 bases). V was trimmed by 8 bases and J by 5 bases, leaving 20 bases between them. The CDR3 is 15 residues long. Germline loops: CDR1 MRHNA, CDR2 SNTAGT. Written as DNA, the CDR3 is TGTGCCAGCTCTCGGGGTACCAGCGGCCTAGATACGCAGTATTTT. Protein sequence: CASSRGTSGLDTQYF.

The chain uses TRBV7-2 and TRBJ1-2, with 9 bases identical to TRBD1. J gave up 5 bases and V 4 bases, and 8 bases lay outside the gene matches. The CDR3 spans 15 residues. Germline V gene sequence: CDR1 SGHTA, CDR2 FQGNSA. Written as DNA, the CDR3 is TGTGCCAGCAGCTCCCGACAGGGGGTGATGTATGGCTACACCTTC. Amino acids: CASSSRQGVMYGYTF.

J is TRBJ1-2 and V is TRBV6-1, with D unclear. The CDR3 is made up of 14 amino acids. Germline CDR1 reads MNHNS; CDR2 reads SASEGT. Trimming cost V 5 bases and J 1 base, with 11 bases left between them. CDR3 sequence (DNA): TGTGCCAGCAGTTCCGGACGGGTTAACTATGGCTACACCTTC. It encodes CASSSGRVNYGYTF.

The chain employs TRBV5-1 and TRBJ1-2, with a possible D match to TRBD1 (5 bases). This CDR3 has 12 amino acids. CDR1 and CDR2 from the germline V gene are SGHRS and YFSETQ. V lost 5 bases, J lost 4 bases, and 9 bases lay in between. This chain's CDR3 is CASSPGSYGYTF. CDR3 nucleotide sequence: TGCGCCAGCAGTCCAGGGAGCTATGGCTACACCTTC.

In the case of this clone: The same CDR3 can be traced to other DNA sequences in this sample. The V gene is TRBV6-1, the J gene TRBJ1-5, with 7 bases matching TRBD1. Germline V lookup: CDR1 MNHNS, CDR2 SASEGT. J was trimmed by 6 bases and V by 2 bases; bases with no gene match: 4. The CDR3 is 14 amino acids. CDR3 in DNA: TGTGCCAGCAGTGAACGACAGGGAGCTCAGCCCCAGCATTTT. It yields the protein CASSERQGAQPQHF.

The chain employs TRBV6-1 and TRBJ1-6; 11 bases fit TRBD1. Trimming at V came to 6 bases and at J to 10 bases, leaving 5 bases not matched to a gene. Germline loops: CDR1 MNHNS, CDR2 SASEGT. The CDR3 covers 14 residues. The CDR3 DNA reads TGTGCCAGCAGCGGGACAGGGGGATACTCACCCCTCCACTTT. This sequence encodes CASSGTGGYSPLHF.

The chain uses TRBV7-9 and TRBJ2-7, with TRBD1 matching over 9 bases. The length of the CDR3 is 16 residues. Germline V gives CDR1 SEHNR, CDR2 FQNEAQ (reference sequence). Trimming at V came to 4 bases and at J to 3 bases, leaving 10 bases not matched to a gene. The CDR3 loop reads CASSSGLGTGLYEQYF. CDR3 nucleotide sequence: TGTGCCAGCAGCTCAGGGTTAGGGACAGGGCTCTACGAGCAGTACTTC.

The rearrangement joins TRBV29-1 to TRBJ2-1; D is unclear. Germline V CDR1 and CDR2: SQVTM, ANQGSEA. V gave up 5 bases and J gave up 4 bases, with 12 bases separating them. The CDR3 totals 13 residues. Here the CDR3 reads CSVPLSGYNEQFF. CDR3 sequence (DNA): TGCAGCGTTCCCCTCTCTGGATACAATGAGCAGTTCTTC.

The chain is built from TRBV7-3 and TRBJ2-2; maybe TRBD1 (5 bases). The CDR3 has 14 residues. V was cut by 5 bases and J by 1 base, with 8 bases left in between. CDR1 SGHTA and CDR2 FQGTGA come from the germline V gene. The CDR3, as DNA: TGTGCCAGCAGCCTTGACAGGAACACCGGGGAGCTGTTTTTT. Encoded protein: CASSLDRNTGELFF.

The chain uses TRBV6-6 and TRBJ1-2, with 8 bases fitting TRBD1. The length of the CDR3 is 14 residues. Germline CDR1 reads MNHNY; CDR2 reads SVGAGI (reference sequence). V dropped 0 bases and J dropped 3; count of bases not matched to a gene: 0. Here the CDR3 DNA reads TGTGCCAGCAGTTACTCGGACAGGGACTATGGCTACACCTTC. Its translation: CASSYSDRDYGYTF.

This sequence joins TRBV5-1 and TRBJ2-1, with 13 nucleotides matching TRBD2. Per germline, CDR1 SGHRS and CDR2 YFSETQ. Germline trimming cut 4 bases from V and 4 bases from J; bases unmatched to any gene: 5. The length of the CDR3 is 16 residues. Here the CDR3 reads CASSPGTSGTYNEQFF. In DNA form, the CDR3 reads TGCGCCAGCAGCCCCGGGACTAGCGGGACATACAATGAGCAGTTCTTC.